Below, 7 T cell receptor beta chains from the same sample are listed, as sequenced in a study of CD8+ T cells in alopecia areata. As for treatment: oral pan-JAK inhibitor, 5-10 mg twice daily. Extracted RNA was reverse transcribed into cDNA, the sequencing template. Sequencing used immunoSEQ multiplex PCR; TCRdb keeps in-frame clones, though not all of them. The sample includes about 190,000 clones, more than 50% of them seen just once. The source was CD4+ T cells sorted from blood, collected at week 24, from a patient treated with tofacitinib. The source of these receptors is a human donor with alopecia areata.

The chain recombines TRBV7-6 with TRBJ2-5; a weak D match, TRBD2 (5 bases). V was clipped by 0 bases and J by 2 bases, with 10 bases between them. There are 15 residues in the CDR3. In germline, CDR1 is SGHVS, CDR2 FNYEAQ. The CDR3 coding sequence is TGTGCCAGCAGCTTAGCTGGACTTTTACAAGAGACCCAGTACTTC. Its translation: CASSLAGLLQETQYF.

The rearrangement links TRBV29-1 to TRBJ2-1; weak D call: TRBD1 (5 bases). V dropped 7 bases and J dropped 7 bases, with 14 bases sitting between them. CDR1 is SQVTM and CDR2 is ANQGSEA in the germline V gene. This CDR3 has 12 residues. The CDR3 region has the DNA TGCAGCGGAGACAGTCCGCGAAATGAGCAGTTCTTC. This sequence encodes CSGDSPRNEQFF.

The CDR3 DNA reads TGTGCCAGCAGCGACGAGTACACTGAAGCTTTCTTT. This sequence encodes CASSDEYTEAFF. The rearrangement joins TRBV9 to TRBJ1-1; unclear D gene. CDR3 size: 12 residues. Germline CDR1 and CDR2: SGDLS and YYNGEE. V was clipped by 3 bases and J by 3 bases, with 6 bases between them.

A few counts support this clone. The chain links TRBV6-1 to TRBJ1-2, with D unresolved. The CDR3 is 13 amino acids. The V gene's germline CDR1 is MNHNS and CDR2 SASEGT. The V end lost 7 bases, the J end lost 2 bases, and 11 bases lay between the germline ends. The DNA of the CDR3 is TGTGCCAGCACCTGGACCCAGAACTATGGCTACACCTTC. It encodes CASTWTQNYGYTF.

The CDR3 here is CAWSVKTGRGDTEAFF. As DNA, the CDR3 is TGTGCCTGGAGTGTAAAGACAGGTCGGGGCGACACTGAAGCTTTCTTT. This chain connects TRBV30 to TRBJ1-1; D might be TRBD1 (6 bases). CDR1 and CDR2 (germline): GTSNPN, SVGIG (reference sequence). This CDR3 has 16 residues. Trimming took off 0 bases at V and 3 bases at J, with 17 bases between the two ends.

V and J are TRBV30 and TRBJ2-3; 8 bases are a match to TRBD2. The V gene end was trimmed by 8 bases and the J gene end by 2 bases; junction bases not matched to a gene: 9. Looked up from germline, CDR1 is GTSNPN and CDR2 is SVGIG (reference sequence). This CDR3 contains 14 residues. CDR3 sequence: CAGLWRGDTDTQYF. DNA of the CDR3: TGTGCCGGCCTTTGGCGGGGGGACACAGATACGCAGTATTTT.

This clone was observed a handful of times. This sequence joins TRBV7-2 and TRBJ1-2, with a tentative D call TRBD1 (6 bases). There are 15 residues in the CDR3. V was cut by 5 bases and J by 4 bases, with 17 bases left in between. Germline V gene lookup returns CDR1 SGHTA and CDR2 FQGNSA. Here the CDR3 reads CASSTLTRGTYGYTF. The DNA for the CDR3 is TGTGCCAGCAGCACGTTGACCAGGGGAACCTATGGCTACACCTTC.